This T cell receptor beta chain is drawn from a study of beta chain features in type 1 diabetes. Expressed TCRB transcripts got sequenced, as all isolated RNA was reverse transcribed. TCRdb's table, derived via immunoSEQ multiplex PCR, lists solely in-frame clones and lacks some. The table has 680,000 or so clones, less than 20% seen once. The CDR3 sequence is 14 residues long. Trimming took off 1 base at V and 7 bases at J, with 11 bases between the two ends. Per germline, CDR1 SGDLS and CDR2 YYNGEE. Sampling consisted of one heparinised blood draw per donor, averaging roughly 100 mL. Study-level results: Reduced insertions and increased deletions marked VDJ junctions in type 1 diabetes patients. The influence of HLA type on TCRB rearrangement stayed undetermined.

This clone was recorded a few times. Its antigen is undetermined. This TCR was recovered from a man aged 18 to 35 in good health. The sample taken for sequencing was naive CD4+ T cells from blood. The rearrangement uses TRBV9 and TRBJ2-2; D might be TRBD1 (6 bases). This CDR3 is CASSVSGEHGELFF. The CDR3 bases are TGTGCCAGCAGCGTATCAGGGGAGCACGGGGAGCTGTTTTTT.